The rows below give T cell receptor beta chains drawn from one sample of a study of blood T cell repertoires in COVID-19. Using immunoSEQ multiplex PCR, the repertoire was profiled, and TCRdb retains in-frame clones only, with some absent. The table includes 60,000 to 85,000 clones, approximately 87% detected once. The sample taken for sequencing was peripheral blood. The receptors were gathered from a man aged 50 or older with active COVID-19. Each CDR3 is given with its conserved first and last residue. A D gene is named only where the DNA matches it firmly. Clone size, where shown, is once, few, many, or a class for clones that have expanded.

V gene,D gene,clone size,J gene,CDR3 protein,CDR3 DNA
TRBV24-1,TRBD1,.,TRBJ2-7,CATSVSGGAEQYF,TGTGCCACCAGCGTGTCAGGGGGCGCCGAGCAGTACTTC
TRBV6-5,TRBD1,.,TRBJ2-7,CASRTGSYEQYF,TGTGCCTCTCGGACAGGATCCTACGAGCAGTACTTC
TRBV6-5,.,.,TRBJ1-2,CASSYRGSTYGYTF,TGTGCCAGCAGTTACCGGGGGTCTACCTATGGCTACACCTTC
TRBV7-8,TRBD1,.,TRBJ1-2,CASTPGQGRYGYTF,TGTGCCAGCACCCCGGGACAGGGACGCTATGGCTACACCTTC
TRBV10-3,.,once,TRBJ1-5,CAISESEGNNQPQHF,TGTGCCATCAGTGAGTCGGAGGGGAACAATCAGCCCCAGCATTTT
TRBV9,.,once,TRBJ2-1,CASSVGGGRSSYNEQFF,TGTGCCAGCAGCGTAGGAGGGGGACGAAGCTCCTACAATGAGCAGTTCTTC
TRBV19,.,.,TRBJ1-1,CASSIGYTEAFF,TGTGCCAGTAGTATCGGGTACACTGAAGCTTTCTTT
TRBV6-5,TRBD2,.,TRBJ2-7,CASSPGTSGRREQYF,TGTGCCAGCAGTCCCGGGACTAGCGGGAGACGGGAGCAGTACTTC
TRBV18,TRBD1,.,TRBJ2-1,CASSPGQGYNEQFF,TGTGCCAGCTCACCCGGACAGGGCTACAATGAGCAGTTCTTC
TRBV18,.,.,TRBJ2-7,CASSPGTFEQYF,TGTGCCAGCTCTCCCGGGACATTCGAGCAGTACTTC
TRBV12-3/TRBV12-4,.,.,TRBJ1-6,CASSRLNSPLHF,TGTGCCAGCAGCCGTCTCAATTCACCCCTCCACTTT
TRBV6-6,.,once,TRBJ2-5,CASSYSGRQETQYF,TGTGCCAGCAGTTACTCTGGCCGTCAAGAGACCCAGTACTTC
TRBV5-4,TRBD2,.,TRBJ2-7,CASSLGAGGGLYEQYF,TGTGCCAGCAGCTTGGGGGCGGGCGGGGGGCTCTACGAGCAGTACTTC
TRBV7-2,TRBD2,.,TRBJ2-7,CASSSSGGTSYEQYF,TGTGCCAGCAGCTCCAGCGGGGGGACCTCCTACGAGCAGTACTTC
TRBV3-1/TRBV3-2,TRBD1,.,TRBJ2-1,CASTIDRAYYNEQFF,TGTGCCAGCACCATTGACAGGGCTTATTACAATGAGCAGTTCTTC
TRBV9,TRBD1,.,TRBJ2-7,CASGNPGQPAYEQYF,TGTGCCAGCGGAAACCCGGGACAGCCTGCCTACGAGCAGTACTTC
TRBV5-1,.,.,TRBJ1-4,CASSLARANEKLFF,TGCGCCAGCAGCTTGGCGCGCGCTAATGAAAAACTGTTTTTT
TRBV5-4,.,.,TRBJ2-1,CASSEQDNEQFF,TGTGCCAGCAGCGAACAGGATAATGAGCAGTTCTTC